This section outlines one T cell receptor beta chain sequence together with its context. Its antigen is currently unknown. The CDR3 is 14 amino acids. The V end lost 6 bases, the J end lost 1 base, and 12 bases lay between the germline ends. In germline, CDR1 is LNHDA, CDR2 SQIVND (reference sequence). The data derive from a study of shared clonotypes between healthy human individuals. Findings and caveats of the study: Generally, estimated richness proved larger in naive subsets than it did in memory subsets.

Naive CD8 cells, CD45RO-negative and positively selected for CCR7, excluded terminally differentiated effector memory CD45RA+ cells. Here immunoSEQ multiplex PCR was the method, and the copy in TCRdb shows in-frame clones only, minus some. The table has a few million clones, around 93% seen once; the top ten hold approximately 1.6%. The J gene is TRBJ1-1, the V gene TRBV19; the D is unclear. The sequence derives from a man aged 18 to 35 in good health. Some clones in this sample may be carry-over from other donors' samples. Sequenced material: naive CD8+ T cells from PBMCs. CDR3 DNA: TGTGCCAGTAGCTCCTTACTGGGGAACACTGAAGCTTTCTTT. Amino acid sequence: CASSSLLGNTEAFF.